What follows are 20 T cell receptor beta chains derived from one specimen sequenced in a study of early T cells in non-severe SARS-CoV-2 infection. TCRdb called the 5' RACE reads again in MiXCR, with one record for every CDR3 protein. Of around 100,000 distinct CDR3 sequences detected, approximately 14% appear once; the ten largest clones hold 6% to 7.5%. What was sequenced was whole blood. These receptors came from an adult who was a healthcare worker with PCR-confirmed SARS-CoV-2 infection or an uninfected control (not recorded which).

The V call is TRBV5-4, the J call TRBJ2-5, with a possible D match to TRBD1 (6 bases). CDR1 is SGHNT and CDR2 is YYREEE in the germline V gene (reference sequence). The CDR3 extends over 13 amino acids. V dropped 3 bases and J dropped 3 bases, with 9 bases sitting between them. CDR3 DNA sequence: TGTGCCAGCAGCTCGACAGGAAAAGAGACCCAGTACTTC. The encoded protein is CASSSTGKETQYF.

This clonotype was counted between two and nine times. V gene TRBV4-1 combines with J gene TRBJ2-1; perhaps D is TRBD1 or TRBD2 (5 bases each). The CDR3 sequence is 13 residues long. Trimming shortened V by 2 bases and J by 15 bases, and 17 bases separated the two germline ends. Germline assignment: CDR1 MGHRA and CDR2 YSYEKL. DNA of the CDR3: TGCGCCAGCAGCCAACCAGGCCGGGGCGGCCCGTTCTTC. The encoded protein is CASSQPGRGGPFF.

This chain links TRBV29-1 with TRBJ1-1; a weak D match, TRBD1 (5 bases). The CDR3 spans 13 residues. Trimming left V 3 bases short and J 0 bases short, with 8 bases between. Germline V gene sequence: CDR1 SQVTM, CDR2 ANQGSEA. CDR3 coding DNA: TGCAGCGTTGACGGGACTATGAACACTGAAGCTTTCTTT. As protein: CSVDGTMNTEAFF.

For the CDR3, the DNA is TGTGCCAGCAGCTTATTCGGGGATACAGAGACCCAGTACTTC. Encoded protein: CASSLFGDTETQYF. V and J are TRBV7-2 and TRBJ2-5; D possibly corresponds to TRBD2 (5 bases). V was cut by 2 bases and J by 4 bases, with 11 bases left in between. The length of the CDR3 is 14 residues. Germline CDR1 and CDR2: SGHTA and FQGNSA.

This clonotype was seen ten or more times. The chain links TRBV18 to TRBJ2-7, with 16 bases matching TRBD2. Germline assignment: CDR1 KGHSH and CDR2 LQKENI. Trimming removed 4 bases from V and 4 bases from J; junction bases left unmatched: 10. The length of the CDR3 is 18 residues. The CDR3 nucleotides read TGTGCCAGCTCACGTACTACGGGACTAGCGGGAGGGAAGTACGAGCAGTACTTC. As protein: CASSRTTGLAGGKYEQYF.

The CDR3 sequence: CASSLGLTGGHETQYF. CDR3 DNA: TGTGCCAGCAGCCTAGGATTGACAGGGGGGCACGAGACCCAGTACTTC. The chain joins TRBV5-7 to TRBJ2-5; 9 nucleotides agree with TRBD1. TRBV5-7 is given ORF status, its function remaining uncertain. The CDR3 length is 16 residues. V shed 4 bases and J 5 bases; nucleotides not matched to a gene: 12.

This chain uses TRBV12-3 or TRBV12-4 with TRBJ2-7, with TRBD2 matching over 14 bases. The CDR3 covers 15 residues. Trimming removed 6 bases from V and 3 bases from J; junction bases left unmatched: 4. The CDR3 here is CASSGTSGSVYEQYF. The DNA of the CDR3 is TGTGCCAGCAGCGGGACTAGCGGGAGTGTCTACGAGCAGTACTTC.

This clonotype was seen only a few times. The V and J genes are TRBV20-1 and TRBJ2-1; tentatively, D is TRBD2 (6 bases). Germline values: CDR1 DFQATT, CDR2 SNEGSKA (reference sequence). Trimming took off 6 bases at V and 7 bases at J, with 22 bases between the two ends. The CDR3 is 15 amino acids. The CDR3 region is CSAQRAGSPLNEQFF. The CDR3 DNA sequence: TGCAGTGCGCAAAGGGCCGGGAGCCCACTGAATGAGCAGTTCTTC.

This clonotype has ten or more counts. V and J are TRBV28 and TRBJ2-1; 9 positions agree with TRBD2. This CDR3 spans 15 amino acids. CDR1 is MDHEN and CDR2 is SYDVKM in the germline V gene. The trim removed 6 bases at V and 7 bases at J, leaving 10 bases unmatched. CDR3 coding DNA: TGTGCCAGCAGATATGGCGGGAGGGCCGGGAATGAGCAGTTCTTC. Translating gives CASRYGGRAGNEQFF.

This clonotype was seen many times. CDR3 residues: CASSSKLSDTEAFF. CDR3 nucleotides: TGTGCCAGCAGCAGCAAACTGTCTGACACTGAAGCTTTCTTT. V and J are TRBV5-4 and TRBJ1-1; D remains ambiguous. The CDR3 has 14 residues. V dropped 4 bases and J dropped 3 bases, with 13 bases sitting between them. Germline CDR1 reads SGHNT; CDR2 reads YYREEE (reference sequence).

This clonotype occurred many times. This rearrangement joins TRBV7-7 to TRBJ2-5; 10 bases line up with TRBD2. Germline V gene sequence: CDR1 SSHAT, CDR2 FNYEAQ (reference sequence). The V and J ends lost 5 bases and 2 bases, in that order; junction bases with no gene match: 8. This CDR3 is 16 amino acids long. CDR3 nucleotides: TGTGCCAGCAGCCGTCCGACTAGCGGGTTTCAAGAGACCCAGTACTTC. Protein product: CASSRPTSGFQETQYF.

This clonotype was seen repeatedly, ten times or more. J is TRBJ2-1 and V is TRBV7-8; D may be TRBD2 (5 bases). Per the germline V gene, CDR1 is SGHVS and CDR2 is FQNEAQ. The CDR3 consists of 10 residues. The V end was cut by 8 bases, the J end by 10 bases, with 9 bases between. In DNA form, the CDR3 reads TGTGCCAGCGGATCGGGGGAGCAGTTCTTC. Its translation: CASGSGEQFF.

The V gene is TRBV20-1, the J gene TRBJ1-2; D not certain. Germline CDR1 reads DFQATT; CDR2 reads SNEGSKA (reference sequence). Trimming took 5 bases from V and 5 from J, leaving 6 bases between them. The CDR3 is 10 residues long. Written as DNA, the CDR3 is TGCAGTGCTCATTTGTATGGCTACACCTTC. The encoded protein is CSAHLYGYTF.

Only a few counts were recorded for this clonotype. CDR3 sequence: CASSQASSGMERTQYF. The DNA for the CDR3 is TGTGCCAGCAGCCAAGCTTCTAGCGGGATGGAAAGAACCCAGTACTTC. The rearrangement links TRBV14 to TRBJ2-5; TRBD2 aligns across 9 bases. Germline-derived CDR1 and CDR2 are SGHDN and FVKESK. There are 16 residues in the CDR3. V trimming: 1 base; J trimming: 8 bases; junction bases outside the gene matches: 11.

There are many counts of this clonotype. The chain joins TRBV6-1 to TRBJ2-7, with a tentative D call TRBD2 (6 bases). The CDR3 extends over 14 amino acids. In germline, CDR1 is MNHNS, CDR2 SASEGT. The V and J ends lost 3 bases and 3 bases respectively, with 12 bases between them. The CDR3 DNA follows: TGTGCCAGCAGTGATTCCCCGGGGGACTACGAGCAGTACTTC. Amino acids: CASSDSPGDYEQYF.

This clonotype was observed many times. This chain links TRBV30 with TRBJ2-1; D not certain. Germline CDR1 reads GTSNPN; CDR2 reads SVGIG (reference sequence). Trimming cost V 4 bases and J 9 bases, with 13 bases left between them. CDR3 length equals 12 residues. The CDR3 bases are TGTGCCTGGAAAGGTCAAGGGATTGAGCAGTTCTTC. Residues: CAWKGQGIEQFF.

V gene TRBV4-1 combines with J gene TRBJ2-7, with D tentatively TRBD2 (6 bases). Between the trimmed V and J ends, which lost 0 bases and 7 bases, there was a span of 19 bases. Germline assignment: CDR1 MGHRA and CDR2 YSYEKL. The CDR3 covers 16 residues. CDR3 sequence (DNA): TGCGCCAGCAGCCAAGATGTGGGCTATGGGGGGTTGGAGCAGTACTTC. Amino acid sequence: CASSQDVGYGGLEQYF.

The V call is TRBV29-1, the J call TRBJ1-1, with 7 positions matching TRBD1. In germline, CDR1 is SQVTM, CDR2 ANQGSEA. The CDR3 length is 13 residues. The trim removed 5 bases at V and 0 bases at J, leaving 3 bases unmatched. The CDR3 region is CSVYRGLNTEAFF. CDR3 DNA: TGCAGCGTTTACAGGGGCCTGAACACTGAAGCTTTCTTT.

The V call is TRBV28, the J call TRBJ1-5; no clear D. Germline V lookup: CDR1 MDHEN, CDR2 SYDVKM. V was trimmed by 2 bases and J by 16 bases, leaving 18 bases between them. The CDR3 loop spans 13 amino acids. The CDR3 protein is CASSLTATSVGHF. The DNA for the CDR3 is TGTGCCAGCAGTTTAACGGCAACCTCCGTGGGTCATTTT. The whole variable domain, filled in from reference TRBV28 and TRBJ1-5, reads DVKVTQSSRYLVKRTGEKVFLECVQDMDHENMFWYRQDPGLGLRLIYFSYDVKMKEKGDIPEGYSVSREKKERFSLILESASTNQTSMYLCASSLTATSVGHFGDGTRLSIL.

The J gene is TRBJ1-1, the V gene TRBV6-2 or TRBV6-3, with TRBD1 identical over 9 bases. V was clipped by 11 bases and J by 3 bases; unmatched bases: 7. This CDR3 contains 13 residues. Germline-derived CDR1 and CDR2 are MNHEY and SVGEGT. CDR3: CADRDRVDTEAFF. The CDR3 DNA reads TGTGCCGACCGGGACAGGGTTGACACTGAAGCTTTCTTT.